This T cell receptor (beta chain) was obtained from a study of control samples from healthy donors and cancer patients. The data were produced by immunoSEQ multiplex PCR, yet TCRdb's version contains in-frame clones alone and is incomplete. The table records over 120,000 clones, approximately 92% of them present only once. The V and J ends lost 3 bases and 7 bases respectively, with 10 bases between them. This CDR3 comprises 13 residues. Per the germline V gene, CDR1 is LNHDA and CDR2 is SQIVND (reference sequence). This chain joins TRBV19 and TRBJ1-5; D might be TRBD1 (6 bases). This clonotype was obtained from a man under 40 in good health. What was sequenced was blood. This CDR3 is CASSIIGGQPQHF. CDR3 sequence (DNA): TGTGCCAGTAGTATTATAGGGGGACAGCCCCAGCATTTT. Filled out from reference TRBV19 and TRBJ1-5, the complete variable domain reads DGGITQSPKYLFRKEGQNVTLSCEQNLNHDAMYWYRQDPGQGLRLIYYSQIVNDFQKGDIAEGYSVSREKKESFPLTVTSAQKNPTAFYLCASSIIGGQPQHFGDGTRLSIL.